The 25 T cell receptor beta chains below were found in one sample sequenced in a study of cytomegalovirus exposure and HLA in healthy donors. The repertoire was sequenced with immunoSEQ multiplex PCR; TCRdb's copy has only in-frame clones and lacks some. Counted here are 120,000 to 150,000 clones, around 90% occurring once; the ten biggest clones make up 8.7%. What was sequenced was PBMCs. The receptors were sampled from a man aged 18 to 35 in good health and CMV-seropositive.

Details on this clone: The same CDR3 is also encoded by other DNA sequences in this sample. The V gene is TRBV2, the J gene TRBJ1-5; no clear D gene. V was pared by 4 bases and J by 1 base, with 11 bases between. The CDR3 covers 15 residues. CDR1 is SNHLY, CDR2 FYNNEI, per germline. CDR3 nucleotides: TGTGCCAGCAGTGCCCTAACTTCGAGCAATCAGCCCCAGCATTTT. This sequence encodes CASSALTSSNQPQHF.

The genes are TRBV11-2 and TRBJ2-5; 9 bases match TRBD1. The V gene's germline CDR1 is SGHAT and CDR2 FQNNGV. This CDR3 spans 14 amino acids. Trimming took 4 bases from V and 7 from J; bases not matched to a gene: 7. For the CDR3, the DNA is TGTGCCAGCAGCTCCAACAGGGGGCTGGGGACCCAGTACTTC. Translation: CASSSNRGLGTQYF.

This chain links TRBV2 with TRBJ2-5, with no clear D. V lost 5 bases and J lost 3, with 16 bases in between. CDR3 length: 15 amino acids. Germline V gene lookup returns CDR1 SNHLY and CDR2 FYNNEI. The CDR3 loop is CASSTNPGLKETQYF. The CDR3 bases are TGTGCCAGCAGTACCAACCCTGGGCTAAAAGAGACCCAGTACTTC.

This chain joins TRBV15 and TRBJ2-5, with 8 bases identical to TRBD1. The CDR3 has 15 amino acids. Germline-derived CDR1 and CDR2 are LNHNV and YYDKDF (reference sequence). With 3 bases clipped from V and 2 bases from J, the junction kept 5 bases outside the gene matches. The CDR3 loop reads CATSSADRGQETQYF. The DNA of the CDR3 is TGTGCCACCAGCAGCGCTGACAGGGGACAAGAGACCCAGTACTTC.

The rearrangement joins TRBV11-2 to TRBJ2-1; D is possibly TRBD2 (7 bases). V was trimmed by 3 bases and J by 6 bases, leaving 12 bases between them. Germline V gene sequence: CDR1 SGHAT, CDR2 FQNNGV. The CDR3 extends over 14 amino acids. For the CDR3, the DNA is TGTGCCAGCAGCTTCTTTGCGGGGGCCAATGAGCAGTTCTTC. Its protein is CASSFFAGANEQFF.

The gene calls are TRBV11-3 and TRBJ2-2; unclear D gene. V gave up 5 bases and J gave up 3 bases, with 10 bases separating them. Per germline, CDR1 SGHNT and CDR2 YENEEA. The CDR3 loop spans 14 amino acids. CDR3 coding DNA: TGTGCCAGCAGCCGTCAGGTGGACACCGGGGAGCTGTTTTTT. Its protein product is CASSRQVDTGELFF.

This chain uses TRBV7-9 with TRBJ1-4; weak D call: TRBD1 (6 bases). With 1 base removed from V and 5 bases from J, the gap between germline ends came to 8 bases. Germline CDR1 reads SEHNR; CDR2 reads FQNEAQ (reference sequence). The CDR3 consists of 14 residues. The chain's CDR3 is CASSLGGQNEKLFF. In DNA form, the CDR3 reads TGTGCCAGCAGCTTAGGAGGACAGAATGAAAAACTGTTTTTT.

The chain joins TRBV10-2 to TRBJ2-3, with D perhaps matching TRBD2 (6 bases). The germline gives CDR1 WSHSY, CDR2 SAAADI. This CDR3 has 12 amino acids. The ends were cut back, 5 bases at V and 4 bases at J, with 7 bases in the middle. CDR3 DNA: TGCGCCAGCAGTTGGGAGGCAGATACGCAGTATTTT. Encoded protein: CASSWEADTQYF.

CDR3 bases: TGTGCCAGCAGCCAAGGGACAGTCGTGGGCTACACCTTC. Translating gives CASSQGTVVGYTF. This rearrangement joins TRBV7-9 to TRBJ1-2, with 7 bases that match TRBD1. Looked up from germline, CDR1 is SEHNR and CDR2 is FQNEAQ (reference sequence). The J segment lost 8 bases and the V segment lost 5 bases, leaving 8 bases of the junction unmatched. The CDR3 has 13 amino acids.

V and J are TRBV5-4 and TRBJ2-5; 9 bases align to TRBD1. Germline V gives CDR1 SGHNT, CDR2 YYREEE (reference sequence). V shed 4 bases, J shed 2 bases, and the junction held 9 bases outside the gene matches. The CDR3 extends over 16 amino acids. The CDR3 spells CASSPRTGDDQETQYF. CDR3 DNA sequence: TGTGCCAGCAGCCCAAGGACAGGGGACGATCAAGAGACCCAGTACTTC. Full variable domain (missing parts from reference TRBV5-4 and TRBJ2-5): ETGVTQSPTHLIKTRGQQVTLRCSSQSGHNTVSWYQQALGQGPQFIFQYYREEENGRGNFPPRFSGLQFPNYSSELNVNALELDDSALYLCASSPRTGDDQETQYFGPGTRLLVL.

V usage is TRBV29-1 and J usage is TRBJ1-1, with TRBD1 as a possible D gene (6 bases). V dropped 4 bases and J dropped 4 bases, with 13 bases sitting between them. Germline V CDR1 and CDR2: SQVTM, ANQGSEA. The CDR3 spans 13 residues. The CDR3 sequence is CSVGGGAGTEAFF. CDR3 in DNA: TGCAGCGTTGGTGGGGGGGCAGGCACTGAAGCTTTCTTT.

This clone was found once. The genes are TRBV27 and TRBJ2-1, with TRBD1 matching 9 bases. The length of the CDR3 is 14 residues. In germline, CDR1 is MNHEY, CDR2 SMNVEV (reference sequence). Trimming cost V 8 bases and J 6 bases; bases outside gene matches: 8. CDR3 sequence: CASGGTGRANEQFF. Written as DNA, the CDR3 is TGTGCCAGCGGGGGGACAGGGAGGGCCAATGAGCAGTTCTTC.

This clone was found a few times. V is TRBV19 and J is TRBJ2-1; 9 nucleotides agree with TRBD2. CDR1 is LNHDA, CDR2 SQIVND, per germline (reference sequence). The trim removed 1 base at V and 6 bases at J, leaving 13 bases unmatched. CDR3 length: 18 residues. The CDR3 spells CASSIALVGLAGSNEQFF. The CDR3 bases are TGTGCCAGTAGTATAGCCTTGGTAGGGCTAGCGGGAAGCAATGAGCAGTTCTTC.

V usage is TRBV4-1 and J usage is TRBJ1-3; the D is unclear. Looked up from germline, CDR1 is MGHRA and CDR2 is YSYEKL. CDR3 length: 14 residues. Deletions cut 4 bases from V and 3 bases from J, with 10 bases between. CDR3 region: CASSPRGFGNTIYF. The CDR3 nucleotides are TGCGCCAGCAGCCCGCGGGGTTTTGGAAACACCATATATTTT.

The chain is built from TRBV2 and TRBJ2-2, with D possibly matching TRBD2 (5 bases). Trimming shortened V by 7 bases and J by 0 bases, and 15 bases separated the two germline ends. The germline V gene encodes CDR1 SNHLY and CDR2 FYNNEI. This CDR3 spans 16 amino acids. The CDR3 is CASNGFGLSNTGELFF. The CDR3 DNA is TGTGCCAGCAATGGGTTCGGACTTTCGAACACCGGGGAGCTGTTTTTT.

With regard to this clone: At one end, the junction sequence differs from germline, possibly due to a read error. J is TRBJ2-1 and V is TRBV6-4; 9 nucleotides align to TRBD2. CDR3 size: 15 residues. Looked up from germline, CDR1 is MRHNA and CDR2 is SNTAGT. CDR3 DNA: TGTGCCAGCAATGACCCCGCCAGCGGGGGGAATGAGCAGTTCTTC. Encoded protein: CASNDPASGGNEQFF.

This chain links TRBV5-8 with TRBJ1-1; TRBD1 is a possible D gene (5 bases). This CDR3 is 15 amino acids long. Germline CDR1 and CDR2: SGHTS and YDEGEE. Trimming pared 7 bases from V and 2 bases from J, leaving 18 bases between. The CDR3 bases are TGTGCCAGCGACCCTGCGGAGGGACTAAACACTGAAGCTTTCTTT. Translating it yields CASDPAEGLNTEAFF.

This chain joins TRBV27 and TRBJ2-7; 7 nucleotides line up with TRBD2. Germline values: CDR1 MNHEY, CDR2 SMNVEV (reference sequence). The CDR3 extends over 15 amino acids. V trimming: 0 bases; J trimming: 0 bases; junction bases outside the gene matches: 2. Here the CDR3 reads CASSLSSGLSYEQYF. For the CDR3, the DNA is TGTGCCAGCAGTTTATCTAGCGGGCTCTCCTACGAGCAGTACTTC.

This clone was counted a single time. CDR3 loop: CASSPGLAGGSETQYF. CDR3 bases: TGCGCCAGCAGCCCGGGACTAGCGGGAGGGTCAGAGACCCAGTACTTC. The genes are TRBV5-1 and TRBJ2-5, with 16 bases fitting TRBD2. Germline CDR1 SGHRS, CDR2 YFSETQ. The J segment lost 4 bases and the V segment lost 4 bases, leaving 4 bases of the junction unmatched. The CDR3 totals 16 residues.

The rearrangement joins TRBV6-1 to TRBJ1-2, with 8 bases fitting TRBD1. This CDR3 has 13 amino acids. Germline-derived CDR1 and CDR2 are MNHNS and SASEGT. The V gene end was trimmed by 6 bases and the J gene end by 6 bases; junction bases not matched to a gene: 6. The CDR3: CASRPGTGDGYTF. The CDR3 nucleotides read TGTGCCAGCAGACCCGGGACAGGAGATGGCTACACCTTC.

The chain combines TRBV9 with TRBJ1-4; D is ambiguous. CDR3 length equals 15 residues. Looked up from germline, CDR1 is SGDLS and CDR2 is YYNGEE. V was clipped by 3 bases and J by 5 bases, with 14 bases between them. CDR3 DNA: TGTGCCAGCAGCGGCGGCGTGGAAACAAATGAAAAACTGTTTTTT. This encodes CASSGGVETNEKLFF.

The chain links TRBV2 to TRBJ2-3; 7 bases fit TRBD2. Germline CDR1 is SNHLY and CDR2 is FYNNEI. V shed 7 bases and J 4 bases; nucleotides not matched to a gene: 8. The CDR3 extends over 14 amino acids. The CDR3 DNA sequence: TGTGCCAGCAATCAGCGGGGCGGCGCAGATACGCAGTATTTT. Translating gives CASNQRGGADTQYF.

This sequence joins TRBV19 and TRBJ2-5; the D gene is possibly TRBD1 (5 bases). Germline lookup yields CDR1 LNHDA and CDR2 SQIVND (reference sequence). This CDR3 contains 13 residues. V dropped 1 base and J dropped 5 bases, with 8 bases sitting between them. CDR3 loop: CASSIGQGETQYF. The CDR3 bases are TGTGCCAGTAGTATAGGGCAGGGCGAGACCCAGTACTTC.

V gene TRBV2 combines with J gene TRBJ2-1; the D gene is possibly TRBD2 (6 bases). Germline V gives CDR1 SNHLY, CDR2 FYNNEI. This CDR3 comprises 13 residues. Trimming removed 4 bases at V and 9 bases at J, with 13 bases between. CDR3 bases: TGTGCCAGCAGTGCCCGGGAGATGGGTGAGCAGTTCTTC. Protein product: CASSAREMGEQFF.

This clone was seen a few times. The chain has TRBV27 and TRBJ2-5; TRBD2 matches at 13 bases. CDR3 size: 14 residues. CDR1 is MNHEY and CDR2 is SMNVEV in the germline V gene (reference sequence). J gave up 9 bases and V 6 bases, and 7 bases lay outside the gene matches. The CDR3 sequence: CASSRTSGSLAQYF. The CDR3 DNA reads TGTGCCAGCAGCCGGACTAGCGGGAGTCTCGCCCAGTACTTC.